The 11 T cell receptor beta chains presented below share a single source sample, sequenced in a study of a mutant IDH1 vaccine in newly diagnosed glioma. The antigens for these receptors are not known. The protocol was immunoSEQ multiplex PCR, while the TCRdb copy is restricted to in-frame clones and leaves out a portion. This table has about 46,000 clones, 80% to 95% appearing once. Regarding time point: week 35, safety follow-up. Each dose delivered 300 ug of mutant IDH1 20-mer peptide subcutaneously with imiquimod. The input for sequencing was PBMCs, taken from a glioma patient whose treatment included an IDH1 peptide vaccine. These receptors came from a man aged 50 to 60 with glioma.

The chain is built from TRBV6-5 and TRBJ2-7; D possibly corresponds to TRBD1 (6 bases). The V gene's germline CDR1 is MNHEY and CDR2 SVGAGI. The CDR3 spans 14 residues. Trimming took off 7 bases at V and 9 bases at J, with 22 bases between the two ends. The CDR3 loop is CASKDTGTMAGQYF. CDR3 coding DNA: TGTGCCAGCAAAGACACAGGGACGATGGCGGGGCAGTACTTC.

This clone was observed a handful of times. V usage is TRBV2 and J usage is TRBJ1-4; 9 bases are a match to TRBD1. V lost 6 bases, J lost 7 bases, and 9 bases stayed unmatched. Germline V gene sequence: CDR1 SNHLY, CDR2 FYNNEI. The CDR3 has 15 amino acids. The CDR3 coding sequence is TGTGCCAGCAGACGAAACAGGGGGCATCGTGAAAAACTGTTTTTT. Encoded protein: CASRRNRGHREKLFF. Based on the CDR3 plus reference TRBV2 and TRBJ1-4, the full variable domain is EPEVTQTPSHQVTQMGQEVILRCVPISNHLYFYWYRQILGQKVEFLVSFYNNEISEKSEIFDDQFSVERPDGSNFTLKIRSTKLEDSAMYFCASRRNRGHREKLFFGSGTQLSVL.

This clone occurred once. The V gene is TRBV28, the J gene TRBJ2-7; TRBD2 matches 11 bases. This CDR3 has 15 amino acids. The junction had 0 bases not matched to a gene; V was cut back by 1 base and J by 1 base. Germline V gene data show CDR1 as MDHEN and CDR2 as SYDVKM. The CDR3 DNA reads TGTGCCAGCAGTTTATCTAGCGGGAGGTCCTACGAGCAGTACTTC. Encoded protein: CASSLSSGRSYEQYF.

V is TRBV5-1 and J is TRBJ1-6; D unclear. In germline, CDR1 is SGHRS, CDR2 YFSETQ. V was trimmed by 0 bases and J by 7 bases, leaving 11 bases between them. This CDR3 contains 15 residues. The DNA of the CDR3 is TGCGCCAGCAGCTTGGAGGACGGACCAAATTCACCCCTCCACTTT. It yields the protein CASSLEDGPNSPLHF.

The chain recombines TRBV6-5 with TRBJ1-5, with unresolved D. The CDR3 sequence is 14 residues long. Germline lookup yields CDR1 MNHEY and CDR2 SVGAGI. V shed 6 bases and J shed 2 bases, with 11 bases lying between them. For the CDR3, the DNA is TGTGCCAGCAGCCTCAGGTGTTGCAATCAGCCCCAGCATTTT. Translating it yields CASSLRCCNQPQHF.

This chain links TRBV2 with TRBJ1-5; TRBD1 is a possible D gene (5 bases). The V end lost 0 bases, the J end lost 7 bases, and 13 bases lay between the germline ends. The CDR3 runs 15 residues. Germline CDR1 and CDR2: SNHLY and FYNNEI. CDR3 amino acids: CASSEALWGGQPQHF. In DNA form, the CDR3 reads TGTGCCAGCAGTGAAGCGCTTTGGGGGGGACAGCCCCAGCATTTT.

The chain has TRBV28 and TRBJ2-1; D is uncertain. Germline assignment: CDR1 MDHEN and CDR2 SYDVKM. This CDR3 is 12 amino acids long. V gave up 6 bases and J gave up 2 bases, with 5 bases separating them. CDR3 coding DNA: TGTGCCAGCAGCGTTACCTACAATGAGCAGTTCTTC. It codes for CASSVTYNEQFF.

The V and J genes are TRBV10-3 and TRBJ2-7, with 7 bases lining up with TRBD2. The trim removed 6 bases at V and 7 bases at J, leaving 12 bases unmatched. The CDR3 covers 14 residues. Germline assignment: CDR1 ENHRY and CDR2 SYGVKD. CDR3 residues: CAISSGLGGREQYF. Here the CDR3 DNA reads TGTGCCATCAGCTCGGGACTGGGGGGGAGGGAGCAGTACTTC.

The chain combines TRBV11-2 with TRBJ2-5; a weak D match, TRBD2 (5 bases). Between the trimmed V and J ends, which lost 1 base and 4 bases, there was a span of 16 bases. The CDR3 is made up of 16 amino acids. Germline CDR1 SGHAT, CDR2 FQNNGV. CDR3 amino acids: CASSLVPVEARETQYF. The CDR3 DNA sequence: TGTGCCAGCAGCTTAGTCCCAGTGGAGGCACGAGAGACCCAGTACTTC.

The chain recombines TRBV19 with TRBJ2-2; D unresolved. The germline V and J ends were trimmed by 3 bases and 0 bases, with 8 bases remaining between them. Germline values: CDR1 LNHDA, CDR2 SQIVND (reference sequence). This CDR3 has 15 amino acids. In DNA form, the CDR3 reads TGTGCCAGTAGTATTTCACAAACGAACACCGGGGAGCTGTTTTTT. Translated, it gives CASSISQTNTGELFF.

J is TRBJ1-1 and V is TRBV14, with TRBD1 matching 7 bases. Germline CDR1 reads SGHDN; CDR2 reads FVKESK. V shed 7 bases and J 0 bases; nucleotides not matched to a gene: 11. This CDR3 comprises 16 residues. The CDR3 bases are TGTGCCAGCACCCCTCCGGGACAGATAATGAACACTGAAGCTTTCTTT. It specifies CASTPPGQIMNTEAFF.